This T cell receptor beta chain is drawn from a study of cytotoxic CD8 clonotypes in ibrutinib-treated CLL. The CDR3 length is 16 residues. V lost 3 bases to trimming and J lost 0 bases; unmatched junction nucleotides: 5. The germline CDR1 and CDR2 sequences are SGHNT and YENEEA. The table came from immunoSEQ multiplex PCR; TCRdb's copy has only in-frame clones and leaves some out. The sample lists 80,000 to 95,000 clones; around 79% were seen once. This chain links TRBV11-3 with TRBJ2-5; 9 positions agree with TRBD1. This sample comprised PBMCs, obtained after 12 months of ibrutinib treatment. This TCR was recovered from a human donor with chronic lymphocytic leukemia. CDR3 residues: CASSFGGTGNQETQYF. CDR3 DNA sequence: TGTGCCAGCAGCTTTGGGGGGACAGGGAACCAAGAGACCCAGTACTTC.